This is a list of T cell receptor beta chains from one sample in a study of identical twins. A single record per CDR3 protein comes from TCRdb applying MiXCR to the 5' RACE reads. The sample has hundreds of thousands of distinct CDR3 sequences; around 21% are singletons. The sample was also linked to a second study, of T cells expressing NK-cell markers.

The sequencing input was PBMCs. The origin of the receptors is a woman between 18 and 30 years old in good health. CDR3s include the opening cysteine and the closing phenylalanine or tryptophan. The order of the fields is J gene, D gene, V gene, clone size, CDR3 length, CDR3 DNA, CDR3 protein. D genes are given only for firm matches. The size field is filled for only some rows; it gives once, few, many or a size class.

TRBJ1-1,TRBD1,TRBV6-5,few,14,TGTGCCAGCAGTTTCCGACAGGGGAGTGGTGAAGCTTTCTTT,CASSFRQGSGEAFF
TRBJ2-2,TRBD1,TRBV29-1,.,16,TGCAGCGTTGTTCACCCCACAGGGACAGGGGATGGGGAGCTGTTTTTT,CSVVHPTGTGDGELFF
TRBJ1-1,.,TRBV5-6,many,12,TGTGCCAGCAGCCTAGGGTCCCCTGAAGCTTTCTTT,CASSLGSPEAFF
TRBJ1-4,TRBD1,TRBV12-3/TRBV12-4,few,14,TGTGCCAGCAGTGCTCGGACAGGGGGCGAAAAACTGTTTTTT,CASSARTGGEKLFF
TRBJ1-1,TRBD1,TRBV6-5,.,15,TGTGCCAGCAGTTACCTGGGGGGACAGGACACTGAAGCTTTCTTT,CASSYLGGQDTEAFF
TRBJ2-3,.,TRBV29-1,few,13,TGCAGCGTTAGCGGGCTGCGCACAGATACGCAGTATTTT,CSVSGLRTDTQYF
TRBJ2-4,TRBD2,TRBV6-5,many,16,TGTGCCAGCAGTTTTAGCGGGGGGGCGGCCAAAAACATTCAGTACTTC,CASSFSGGAAKNIQYF
TRBJ1-4,.,TRBV9,many,15,TGTGCCAGCAGCCCGGGGCCAGCAACTAATGAAAAACTGTTTTTT,CASSPGPATNEKLFF
TRBJ2-7,.,TRBV5-1,many,14,TGCGCCAGCAGCTTGGACGTGGAAAGTAGTCAGCAGTACTTC,CASSLDVESSQQYF
TRBJ1-2,.,TRBV20-1,few,10,TGCAGTGCTAGCGACGGAGGCTACACCTTC,CSASDGGYTF
TRBJ2-5,TRBD2,TRBV29-1,few,14,TGCAGCGTTCCTTGGGGGGGACTCCAAGAGACCCAGTACTTC,CSVPWGGLQETQYF
TRBJ1-1,.,TRBV6-5,few,14,TGTGCCAGCAGTTACGGTAGGGCGGCCACTGAAGCTTTCTTT,CASSYGRAATEAFF
TRBJ1-2,.,TRBV12-3/TRBV12-4,once,13,TGTGCCACCACCTCCGCTTTGAACTATGGCTACACCTTC,CATTSALNYGYTF
TRBJ2-7,.,TRBV12-3/TRBV12-4,few,15,TGTGCCAGCAGTCGGGGGGGGACAGGGCGCTACGAGCAGTACTTC,CASSRGGTGRYEQYF
TRBJ1-2,.,TRBV6-5,few,11,TGTGCCAGCAGTCCCCCGCCTGGCTACACCTTC,CASSPPPGYTF
TRBJ2-5,.,TRBV20-1,few,14,TGCAGTGCTAGGGTCCTGGGCTACACAGAGACCCAGTACTTC,CSARVLGYTETQYF
TRBJ2-7,.,TRBV27,few,12,TGTGCCAGCAGCAGGGGTAACCACGAGCAGTACTTC,CASSRGNHEQYF
TRBJ2-5,.,TRBV7-2,few,14,TGTGCCAGCAGCTTAGCCGCCGCCCAAGAGACCCAGTACTTC,CASSLAAAQETQYF
TRBJ1-1,.,TRBV5-6,few,17,TGTGCCAGCAGCTTGGATCATGGGGGGGCTAGGAGCACTGAAGCTTTCTTT,CASSLDHGGARSTEAFF
TRBJ2-7,.,TRBV20-1,few,13,TGCAGTGCTAGAGGTCTTAGCGACCACGAGCAGTACTTC,CSARGLSDHEQYF
TRBJ2-2,.,TRBV9,.,16,TGTGCCAGCAGAAAAAAAGGCAAAGGGAACACCGGGGAGCTGTTTTTT,CASRKKGKGNTGELFF
TRBJ2-3,TRBD2,TRBV18,.,20,TGTGCCAGCTCACCATTCCCCAGCGGGGGGTCAAACGTGGGGACAGATACGCAGTATTTT,CASSPFPSGGSNVGTDTQYF
TRBJ1-4,.,TRBV20-1,.,13,TGCAGTGCTAGAAGGGTGACTAATGAAAAACTGTTTTTT,CSARRVTNEKLFF
TRBJ2-5,.,TRBV12-3/TRBV12-4,.,12,TGTGCCAGCAGATTCCCCCCAGAGACCCAGTACTTC,CASRFPPETQYF
TRBJ2-1,TRBD2,TRBV20-1,many,13,TGCAGTGCTAGCCCGGGGGGGGGCAATGAGCAGTTCTTC,CSASPGGGNEQFF
TRBJ2-5,.,TRBV20-1,.,12,TGCAGTGCTAGCCGCCCCGGGGAGACCCAGTACTTC,CSASRPGETQYF
TRBJ2-1,TRBD2,TRBV7-8,many,17,TGTGCCAGCAGCTCCCCCCCGACTAGCTACTCCTACAATGAGCAGTTCTTC,CASSSPPTSYSYNEQFF